This T cell receptor (beta chain) was observed in a study of regulatory dendritic cells for organ transplantation. Points from the study as a whole: Naive T cells showed high diversity, memory cells less, memory CD8+ least.

As concerns this clone: Its target is not known.

TCRdb keeps only in-frame clones here, not all; method: immunoSEQ multiplex PCR. The sample lists over 9,000 clones; 85% to 90% were seen once. CFSE-labeled sorted T cells met regulatory or mature dendritic cells for around 5 days. The CDR3 spans 12 residues. With 3 bases removed from V and 6 bases from J, the gap between germline ends came to 5 bases. The V gene's germline CDR1 is LGHNT and CDR2 FRNRAP. Material for sequencing was naive CD8+ T cells from blood cultured with dendritic cells. Stated subset: CD45RA+ naive T cells. This clonotype was obtained from a human donor in good health. The rearrangement joins TRBV12-5 to TRBJ2-2, with no clear D. The CDR3 loop is CASGFGPGELFF. CDR3 DNA sequence: TGTGCTAGTGGTTTTGGACCCGGGGAGCTGTTTTTT. The full variable domain, with the rest looked up from reference TRBV12-5 and TRBJ2-2, is DARVTQTPRHKVTEMGQEVTMRCQPILGHNTVFWYRQTMMQGLELLAYFRNRAPLDDSGMPKDRFSAEMPDATLATLKIQPSEPRDSAVYFCASGFGPGELFFGEGSRLTVL.